This is a list of T cell receptor beta chains from one sample in a study of blood T cell repertoires in COVID-19. This table comes from immunoSEQ multiplex PCR, and its TCRdb copy is limited to in-frame clones, with some not included. The sample records 350,000 to 450,000 clones, roughly four fifths being singletons. Sequenced: PBMCs or T cells enriched from blood (not recorded which). These TCRs come from a woman in her forties or fifties who had recovered from COVID-19. The CDR3 runs from the conserved cysteine through the conserved F or W. Fields, in order: D gene, J gene, clone size, V gene, CDR3 DNA, CDR3 protein. The D gene is left open where the match is weak. The listing skips clone size in some rows; elsewhere it reads once, few, many or a size class.

>NA|TRBJ1-2|once|TRBV6-2/TRBV6-3
TGTGCCAGCAGTTACCTTTCTCGCTATGGCTACACCTTC
CASSYLSRYGYTF
>TRBD1|TRBJ1-4|NA|TRBV19
TGTGCCAGTAGTATTGGACAGGGAGGTGAAAAACTGTTTTTT
CASSIGQGGEKLFF
>NA|TRBJ1-2|few|TRBV3-1/TRBV3-2
TGTGCCAGCAGTCGACGAACTAGGCCCTATGGCTACACCTTC
CASSRRTRPYGYTF
>TRBD1|TRBJ1-1|NA|TRBV25-1
TGTGCCAGCAGTGCTCAGGGGGCGTCCCCGGATGAAGCTTTCTTT
CASSAQGASPDEAFF
>NA|TRBJ1-1|NA|TRBV28
TGTGCCAGCAGTTTGCGTTCGGGGATGAACACTGAAGCTTTCTTT
CASSLRSGMNTEAFF
>NA|TRBJ1-6|NA|TRBV5-1
TGCGCCAGCAGCGAAAATCACGACAGGCCAAATTCACCCCTCCACTTT
CASSENHDRPNSPLHF
>NA|TRBJ1-6|NA|TRBV7-8
TGTGCCAGCAGCTTAGCGGTTGCCAGAGGCAATTCACCCCTCCACTTT
CASSLAVARGNSPLHF
>TRBD1|TRBJ1-1|NA|TRBV2
TGTGCCAGCAGTGAACCCCAGGGGGCGAGAACTGAAGCTTTCTTT
CASSEPQGARTEAFF
>TRBD1|TRBJ2-2|NA|TRBV19
TGTGCCAGTAGTTCCGGGCGCGGGACAGGATTCACCGGGGAGCTGTTTTTT
CASSSGRGTGFTGELFF
>TRBD1|TRBJ2-1|few|TRBV19
TGTGCCAGTAGTAGGACAGGGAACTACAATGAGCAGTTCTTC
CASSRTGNYNEQFF
>TRBD1|TRBJ1-1|NA|TRBV11-2
TGTGCCAGCAGCTTACAAAACAGGGGGAGAGCTTTCTTT
CASSLQNRGRAFF
>NA|TRBJ1-1|NA|TRBV7-8
TGTGCCAGCAGCTTAGGCGCGGGGGGGTGGGCCGAAGCTTTCTTT
CASSLGAGGWAEAFF
>TRBD1|TRBJ1-1|NA|TRBV5-1
TGCGCCAGCAGCTTTGGCCTCCAGACAGGGTCTCCTGAAGCTTTCTTT
CASSFGLQTGSPEAFF
>TRBD2|TRBJ2-1|NA|TRBV3-1/TRBV3-2
TGTGCCAGCAGCCTTAGCGGGGGGCAGTTCTTC
CASSLSGGQFF
>NA|TRBJ2-3|NA|TRBV5-5
TGTGCCAGCAGCTTGGATTCGGGTAGCCAGTATTTT
CASSLDSGSQYF
>TRBD1|TRBJ1-5|NA|TRBV19
TGTGCCAGTGCCACGGACAGGGATCAGCCCCAGCATTTT
CASATDRDQPQHF
>NA|TRBJ1-5|NA|TRBV7-2
TGTGCCAGCAGCATGGACATCACCAGCAATCAGCCCCAGCATTTT
CASSMDITSNQPQHF
>TRBD1|TRBJ2-7|NA|TRBV6-2/TRBV6-3
TGTGCCAGCAGTTACCGAGGGGGCCTTTCCGAGCAGTACTTC
CASSYRGGLSEQYF
>TRBD1|TRBJ1-2|few|TRBV30
TGTGCCTGGAGCGAGTCAAGGGACAGGGGGAACTATGGCTACACCTTC
CAWSESRDRGNYGYTF
>TRBD2|TRBJ2-1|NA|TRBV4-2
TGTGCCAGCAGCCAAGAGGGGAGGGGCAATGAGCAGTTCTTC
CASSQEGRGNEQFF
>NA|TRBJ1-4|NA|TRBV6-5
TGTGCCAGCAGTTCAGGGTTAGCTAATGAAAAACTGTTTTTT
CASSSGLANEKLFF
>NA|TRBJ1-2|NA|TRBV6-5
TGTGCCAGCAGTTACTCCGGAGTTGGGGGCTACACCTTC
CASSYSGVGGYTF
>NA|TRBJ2-2|few|TRBV6-4
TGTGCCAGCAGTGACTCGCTAACCGGGGAGCTGTTTTTT
CASSDSLTGELFF
>TRBD1|TRBJ1-2|NA|TRBV7-9
TGTGCCAGCAGCTTAGGGGACAGGGGCCTTAACTATGGCTACACCTTC
CASSLGDRGLNYGYTF
>NA|TRBJ1-1|NA|TRBV30
TGTGCCTGGAGACAGTTTAGGACTGAAGCTTTCTTT
CAWRQFRTEAFF
>NA|TRBJ1-2|NA|TRBV11-2
TGTGCCAGCAGCTCCCGATGGGGAGGGACCGGTGGCTACACCTTC
CASSSRWGGTGGYTF
>NA|TRBJ2-7|NA|TRBV19
TGTGCCAGCTCAATTCAACAGGTAGACGCAACTGGCGAGCAGTACTTC
CASSIQQVDATGEQYF
>NA|TRBJ2-7|NA|TRBV18
TGTGCCAGCTCACGTACTAGCCGCCAGAGCTCCTACGAGCAGTACTTC
CASSRTSRQSSYEQYF
>TRBD1|TRBJ1-6|once|TRBV30
TGTGCCTGGAGCCGGGACAGCGGAAATTCACCCCTCCACTTT
CAWSRDSGNSPLHF
>NA|TRBJ1-4|NA|TRBV7-9
TGTGCCAGCAGCTGGGGGGTTGGTGAAAAACTGTTTTTT
CASSWGVGEKLFF
>NA|TRBJ1-1|NA|TRBV6-5
TGTGCCAGTCGAACCAACACACAGAACACTGAAGCTTTCTTT
CASRTNTQNTEAFF
>NA|TRBJ1-2|NA|TRBV27
TGTGCCAGCACCCCAGACGGGGTTGGCTACACCTTC
CASTPDGVGYTF
>TRBD1|TRBJ1-3|NA|TRBV6-5
TGTGCCAGCGGGTGGGGACAGAGCTCTGGAAACACCATATATTTT
CASGWGQSSGNTIYF
>NA|TRBJ1-5|NA|TRBV18
TGTGCCAGCTCACCAACAGGTGGGAGCAATCAGCCCCAGCATTTT
CASSPTGGSNQPQHF
>NA|TRBJ1-2|NA|TRBV5-1
TGCGCCAGCAGCTTTGAAATACAGGCTAACTATGGCTACACCTTC
CASSFEIQANYGYTF
>NA|TRBJ1-1|NA|TRBV27
TGTGCCAGCACCCCGTGGGCCTCGAACACTGAAGCTTTCTTT
CASTPWASNTEAFF
>TRBD2|TRBJ2-5|NA|TRBV11-3
TGTGCCAGCAGCCTAGAGCTAGCGGCCCAAGAGACCCAGTACTTC
CASSLELAAQETQYF
>TRBD1|TRBJ2-1|NA|TRBV18
TGTGCCAGCTCACCCCAGGGGGTCCCCAATGAGCAGTTCTTC
CASSPQGVPNEQFF
>NA|TRBJ1-3|NA|TRBV5-6
TGTGCCAGCAGCTTGGGGACTTCTGGAAACACCATATATTTT
CASSLGTSGNTIYF
>NA|TRBJ1-2|NA|TRBV7-8
TGTGCCAGCAGCCCTTACCTACCGCAGGGGTCTAACTATGGCTACACCTTC
CASSPYLPQGSNYGYTF
>TRBD2|TRBJ2-7|NA|TRBV4-1
TGCGCCAGCAGCATCGGGACTAGGAGGGAGCAGTACTTC
CASSIGTRREQYF
>TRBD1|TRBJ1-2|NA|TRBV6-5
TGTGCCAGCAGTTACCGGGACAGGGGTTCCGATGGCTACACCTTC
CASSYRDRGSDGYTF
>TRBD2|TRBJ2-1|many|TRBV15
TGTGCCACCAGCCCTACTAGCGGGGGCGGGGGTGAGCAGTTCTTC
CATSPTSGGGGEQFF
>NA|TRBJ1-1|few|TRBV6-5
TGTGCCAGCAGCTATTTATCCCGAGGAAATACTGAAGCTTTCTTT
CASSYLSRGNTEAFF
>NA|TRBJ2-5|NA|TRBV20-1
TGCAGTGCTAGTGGCGGGGCACAAGAGACCCAGTACTTC
CSASGGAQETQYF
>TRBD1|TRBJ1-2|NA|TRBV5-1
TGCGCCAGCAGCTTCTCGGGACAGGGGGCGAATGGCTACACCTTC
CASSFSGQGANGYTF
>TRBD1|TRBJ2-5|few|TRBV15
TGTGCCACCAGCACCCTAGACACCGGGACAGGGACCTTAGAGACCCAGTACTTC
CATSTLDTGTGTLETQYF
>TRBD1|TRBJ1-2|NA|TRBV5-5
TGTGCCAGCAGCTTGGGGCAGGGGGCTAACTATGGCTACACCTTC
CASSLGQGANYGYTF
>TRBD2|TRBJ2-1|NA|TRBV30
TGTGCCCTTGACGGGGGGAGGAACAATGAGCAGTTCTTC
CALDGGRNNEQFF
>NA|TRBJ2-2|NA|TRBV6-4
TGTGCCTCCAGGGCAGGCACGAACACCGGGGAGCTGTTTTTT
CASRAGTNTGELFF
>TRBD1|TRBJ1-6|NA|TRBV6-2/TRBV6-3
TGTGCCAGCAGCTCCACAGGGGGAGGTAATTCACCCCTCCACTTT
CASSSTGGGNSPLHF